This T cell receptor beta chain was observed in a study of long-term antiretroviral therapy in people with HIV. With respect to this clone: Its antigen is currently unknown.

Researchers report immunoSEQ v3.0 was run at survey level. The data were produced by immunoSEQ multiplex PCR, yet TCRdb's version contains in-frame clones alone and is incomplete. The table has more than 25,000 clones, roughly nine tenths seen once; the top ten hold over 0.8%. At least two post-ART and at least one pre-ART PBMC sample were available for each donor. Treatment for every participant with HIV took place in the United States. Germline CDR1 MNHEY, CDR2 SMNVEV (reference sequence). Between the trimmed V and J ends, which lost 5 bases and 4 bases, there was a span of 14 bases. The CDR3 extends over 14 amino acids. Broader study findings: HIV repertoire CDR3 lengths ranged less widely than those of controls. Despite increasing after ART, diversity remained lower than that of transplant donor controls.

The sample consisted of unsorted PBMCs, taken 2 years after starting antiretroviral therapy. This sequence joins TRBV27 and TRBJ2-5; D gene unclear. The clonotype was recovered from a man aged 50-60 years with HIV. CDR3 loop: CASSGGYTGETQYF. In DNA, the CDR3 is TGTGCCAGCAGTGGTGGCTACACGGGAGAGACCCAGTACTTC.